This T cell receptor (beta chain) derives from a study of neurological immune-mediated disorders. TCRdb recomputed calls from the 5' RACE reads with MiXCR, one row per CDR3 protein. The sample holds tens of thousands of distinct CDR3 sequences, roughly 3.3% seen once. Study-wide results and caveats: While HTLV-1-associated myelopathy showed the greatest TCR clonal expansion, multiple sclerosis showed the least, falling below healthy controls. Among 34 multiple sclerosis patients, phylogenetic grouping put the repertoires of 18 into a single related-CDR3 cluster, a possible signature.

The germline V gene encodes CDR1 MDHEN and CDR2 SYDVKM. CDR3 size: 11 residues. The germline V and J ends were trimmed by 7 bases and 7 bases, with 11 bases remaining between them. This clonotype was detected ten times or more. What it binds is not known. This chain joins TRBV28 and TRBJ2-7; D unresolved. This TCR derives from a woman in her fifties or sixties with multiple sclerosis. Sequencing was done on a sample of PBMCs. CDR3 in amino acids: CASIGPGEQYF. CDR3 sequence (DNA): TGTGCCAGCATCGGGCCCGGGGAGCAGTACTTC.